What follows are 16 T cell receptor beta chains derived from one specimen sequenced in a study of blood T cell repertoires in COVID-19. Repertoires were generated with immunoSEQ multiplex PCR, while TCRdb's copy carries only in-frame clones and drops some. The data hold about 210,000 clones, with 80% observed a single time. Input material: peripheral blood. Receptors originate from a human donor in a cohort sampled during active COVID-19.

V usage is TRBV21-1 and J usage is TRBJ1-2; the table names TRBD1, a call not compared with the DNA. TRBV21-1 is reported as a pseudogene. The CDR3 is made up of 13 amino acids. Here the CDR3 DNA reads TGTGCCAGTCGTTCCGGGACAGTCTATGGCTACACCTTC. Translated, it gives CASRSGTVYGYTF.

This clone has just a few counts. The chain links TRBV18 to TRBJ2-1, with 9 bases identical to TRBD1. The length of the CDR3 is 14 residues. Per germline, CDR1 KGHSH and CDR2 LQKENI. Trimming took 5 bases from V and 6 from J; bases not matched to a gene: 5. The CDR3 nucleotides read TGTGCCAGCTCAGGGACAGGGAGCGGCAATGAGCAGTTCTTC. It is translated as CASSGTGSGNEQFF.

This chain connects TRBV2 to TRBJ2-3; 7 bases line up with TRBD1. The CDR3 contains 14 residues. The germline CDR1 and CDR2 sequences are SNHLY and FYNNEI. V lost 6 bases to trimming and J lost 5 bases; unmatched junction nucleotides: 8. This CDR3 reads CASRATGAIDTQYF. CDR3 sequence (DNA): TGTGCCAGCAGGGCTACAGGGGCCATAGATACGCAGTATTTT. The variable domain in full, with the rest retrieved from reference TRBV2 and TRBJ2-3, is EPEVTQTPSHQVTQMGQEVILRCVPISNHLYFYWYRQILGQKVEFLVSFYNNEISEKSEIFDDQFSVERPDGSNFTLKIRSTKLEDSAMYFCASRATGAIDTQYFGPGTRLTVL.

The V and J genes are TRBV7-2 and TRBJ2-7, with 7 bases identical to TRBD2. This CDR3 is 20 amino acids long. Germline trimming cut 0 bases from V and 7 bases from J; bases unmatched to any gene: 24. Germline lookup yields CDR1 SGHTA and CDR2 FQGNSA. CDR3 amino acids: CASSLAVQRGGAATWGEQYF. The CDR3 region has the DNA TGTGCCAGCAGCTTAGCCGTACAGAGGGGAGGGGCGGCAACATGGGGAGAGCAGTACTTC.

The chain couples TRBV7-9 to TRBJ1-4, with D maybe TRBD1 (5 bases). Trimming shortened V by 11 bases and J by 7 bases, and 17 bases separated the two germline ends. This CDR3 is built from 13 residues. Germline V CDR1 and CDR2: SEHNR, FQNEAQ (reference sequence). CDR3: CAGSQGSAEKLFF. The CDR3 region has the DNA TGTGCCGGGTCTCAGGGAAGCGCTGAAAAACTGTTTTTT.

J is TRBJ2-5 and V is TRBV5-1; a possible D gene is TRBD2 (5 bases). CDR3 length: 12 amino acids. V was pared by 3 bases and J by 5 bases, with 8 bases between. Germline V gene sequence: CDR1 SGHRS, CDR2 YFSETQ. The CDR3 loop is CASSSGSETQYF. The CDR3 DNA reads as TGCGCCAGCAGCTCGGGGTCGGAGACCCAGTACTTC.

This chain uses TRBV6-5 with TRBJ1-2; perhaps TRBD1 as D (5 bases). Looked up from germline, CDR1 is MNHEY and CDR2 is SVGAGI. Trimming cost V 5 bases and J 7 bases, with 20 bases left between them. The CDR3 runs to 15 residues. CDR3 bases: TGTGCCAGCAGTCCGGAATGGGCAGGGAAGGGTGGCTACACCTTC. It yields the protein CASSPEWAGKGGYTF.

This chain connects TRBV5-4 to TRBJ1-6, with a possible D match to TRBD1 (6 bases). Germline lookup yields CDR1 SGHNT and CDR2 YYREEE (reference sequence). There are 16 residues in the CDR3. V lost 3 bases and J 0 bases, leaving 10 bases between the germline ends. The CDR3 loop reads CASSSGHRSYNSPLHF. CDR3 bases: TGTGCCAGCAGCTCGGGACACCGCTCCTATAATTCACCCCTCCACTTT.

The rearrangement links TRBV7-9 to TRBJ1-1; TRBD1 matches 7 bases. V was clipped by 5 bases and J by 8 bases; unmatched bases: 5. Germline values: CDR1 SEHNR, CDR2 FQNEAQ (reference sequence). This CDR3 region has 12 residues. For the CDR3, the DNA is TGTGCCAGCAGCCCCGACAGGGCCGAAGCTTTCTTT. Protein sequence: CASSPDRAEAFF. Full variable domain (rest looked up from reference TRBV7-9 and TRBJ1-1): DTGVSQNPRHKITKRGQNVTFRCDPISEHNRLYWYRQTLGQGPEFLTYFQNEAQLEKSRLLSDRFSAERPKGSFSTLEIQRTEQGDSAMYLCASSPDRAEAFFGQGTRLTVV.

The chain has TRBV19 and TRBJ2-3, with D possibly matching TRBD2 (7 bases). V gave up 6 bases and J gave up 1 base, with 20 bases separating them. Germline V lookup: CDR1 LNHDA, CDR2 SQIVND (reference sequence). This CDR3 spans 17 amino acids. CDR3 nucleotide sequence: TGTGCCAGTAGCATCTCCGCGGTCGGGGGGCGCACAGATACGCAGTATTTT. Its translation: CASSISAVGGRTDTQYF.

The chain recombines TRBV3-1 (or the pseudogene TRBV3-2) with TRBJ2-1; the match to TRBD2 covers 9 bases. The CDR3 spans 15 residues. Germline lookup yields CDR1 LGHDT and CDR2 YNNKEL (reference sequence). With 4 bases clipped from V and 9 bases from J, the junction kept 10 bases outside the gene matches. CDR3 sequence reads: CASSPLAGGPVEQFF. CDR3 DNA sequence: TGTGCCAGCAGCCCCCTTGCGGGGGGGCCGGTTGAGCAGTTCTTC.

The chain is built from TRBV19 and TRBJ1-1; 8 nucleotides align to TRBD1. This CDR3 region has 13 residues. With V trimmed by 5 bases and J by 4 bases, 3 bases remained unmatched. CDR1 and CDR2 from the germline V gene are LNHDA and SQIVND (reference sequence). The DNA for the CDR3 is TGTGCCAGTAGTGCTGACAGGGGCACTGAAGCTTTCTTT. It codes for CASSADRGTEAFF. The variable domain in full, completed from reference TRBV19 and TRBJ1-1, reads DGGITQSPKYLFRKEGQNVTLSCEQNLNHDAMYWYRQDPGQGLRLIYYSQIVNDFQKGDIAEGYSVSREKKESFPLTVTSAQKNPTAFYLCASSADRGTEAFFGQGTRLTVV.

This clone was observed a few times. V and J are TRBV4-3 and TRBJ1-6; D is perhaps TRBD1 (6 bases). Trimming cost V 0 bases and J 10 bases, with 10 bases left between them. The CDR3 length is 14 residues. Germline CDR1 reads LGHNA; CDR2 reads YSLEER. Written as DNA, the CDR3 is TGCGCCAGCAGCCAAGAAAGGGGGAGCTCACCCCTCCACTTT. It encodes CASSQERGSSPLHF.

The chain employs TRBV5-4 and TRBJ1-2, with a weak D call TRBD1 (6 bases). Trimming pared 5 bases from V and 7 bases from J, leaving 15 bases between. From germline, CDR1 is SGHNT and CDR2 YYREEE (reference sequence). The CDR3 consists of 13 residues. CDR3 coding DNA: TGTGCCAGCAGTACCCAGGGGATCGCTGGCTACACCTTC. Protein sequence: CASSTQGIAGYTF.

CDR3: CASSLAGAMNTEAFF. CDR3 sequence (DNA): TGTGCCAGCAGCTTAGCAGGGGCTATGAACACTGAAGCTTTCTTT. The genes are TRBV11-2 and TRBJ1-1; D perhaps matches TRBD1 (6 bases). This CDR3 region has 15 residues. The germline V gene has CDR1 SGHAT and CDR2 FQNNGV. Trimming took 1 base from V and 0 from J, leaving 9 bases between them.

The CDR3 loop is CASSQDQLAGYQETQYF. The CDR3 DNA reads as TGTGCCAGCAGCCAAGATCAACTAGCGGGGTACCAAGAGACCCAGTACTTC. The chain uses TRBV3-1 (or the pseudogene TRBV3-2) and TRBJ2-5; TRBD2 matches at 10 bases. Trimming cost V 0 bases and J 0 bases; bases outside gene matches: 4. CDR3 length: 17 residues. Per germline, CDR1 LGHDT and CDR2 YNNKEL (reference sequence).